A single count supports the clone carrying this T cell receptor beta chain. This specimen comes from a study of blood T cell repertoires in COVID-19. The assay was immunoSEQ multiplex PCR, and TCRdb's table has in-frame clones only and misses some. The table records roughly 25,000 clones, 80% to 90% of them present only once. The J segment lost 5 bases and the V segment lost 5 bases, leaving 7 bases of the junction unmatched. The CDR3 runs 14 residues. CDR1 SGHNT and CDR2 YENEEA come from the germline V gene. This chain links TRBV11-3 with TRBJ2-7; 9 bases map to TRBD2. The receptor's source is an elderly woman with acute or convalescent COVID-19. Sequenced sample: peripheral blood. DNA of the CDR3: TGTGCCAGCAGCGCCGGGACTAGCCCCAACGAGCAGTACTTC. Residues: CASSAGTSPNEQYF.